This TCR beta chain was recovered during a study of vaccination and CD4 T cells after COVID-19 (dated by TCRdb to between 2021 and 2024). Regarding the complete study: The convalescent cohort included six males and four females, with two Hispanic individuals, seven Caucasians, two Asians and one multiracial person. Each participant got two doses of either the Pfizer-BioNTech BNT162b2 vaccine (n=8) or the Moderna mRNA-1273 vaccine (n=2). Post-COVID blood samples from convalescent patients were collected a median of around 100 days after diagnosis, with a range of about 35 to 180 days. Post-vaccine blood samples were obtained a median of approximately 74 days after the second vaccine dose, with a range of about 13 to 250 days. For stimulating the cultures, overlapping spike peptide pools were used, derived from SARS-CoV-2 as well as from the common cold coronaviruses HCoV-NL63, HCoV-OC43 and HCoV-229E. As controls, cultures received a CEFX viral epitope pool (the positive control), an HIV-1 Nef peptide pool (the negative control), or no peptide at all. In ten to eleven COVID-19 convalescent patients and 4 infection-naive healthy vaccine recipients, the spike-specific CD4+ TCR repertoire before mRNA vaccination was compared with the repertoire after mRNA vaccination.

CDR1 is given as MNHEY and CDR2 as SVGAGI, both from the germline V gene. Relative to germline, V is 2 bases shorter and J is 0 bases shorter, with 10 bases between their ends. The CDR3, cysteine through phenylalanine, is 15 amino acids long. Here the CDR3 DNA is all that survives: 45 bases in frame from base 1. The full study reports these points: An increase in the median number of SARS-CoV-2-reactive clonotypes from 21 after infection to roughly 36 after vaccination was observed, but the change was not found to be significant. The study included relatively few convalescent patients and did not analyze early timepoints after natural infection. Of the vaccine-specific clones found in convalescent patients, nearly all (304 of 307) were mono-reactive for SARS-CoV-2 spike instead of being cross-reactive with common cold coronaviruses. Among convalescent patients, a median roughly 90% of the SARS-CoV-2-reactive clones seen after vaccination appeared only after vaccination, which suggests priming specific to the vaccine.

In the paper's terms, the treatment or condition label means: roughly 10-day PBMC culture with coronavirus spike peptide pools or control peptides (ViraFEST assay). To expand antigen-specific T cells with peptide pools and then pick out the expanded clonotypes through TCR sequencing, the study relied on the ViraFEST assay. Negative nucleocapsid antibody tests before and after vaccination confirmed that the healthy vaccine recipients had no prior SARS-CoV-2 infection. PBMCs were cultured at fewer than 2.5 million per well in IMDM supplemented with roughly 5% human AB serum and about 10 IU/ml IL-2, with about 10 ug/ml peptide pools added. On days 3 and 7, half of the culture medium was replaced with fresh IL-2-containing medium. After 10 to 11 days of culture, CD4+ T cells were isolated by negative selection with the EasySep CD4+ T cell isolation kit. PBMCs were separated from whole blood using Ficoll-Paque Plus gradient centrifugation and then either used fresh or cryopreserved at -140C. Triplicate wells were generally used for each culture condition.

The library was generated by PCR. At the Johns Hopkins FTIC core, DNA from the cultured CD4+ T cells underwent TCR sequencing with the Oncomine TCR Beta short-read assay. Genomic DNA was extracted from the cultured CD4+ T cells with the QIAamp micro DNA kit. Oncomine TCR Beta libraries made from cultured CD4+ T cells were pooled using unique dual indexes and sequenced on an Illumina iSeq 100. From the authors' description of their analysis: Non-productive sequences were removed, and CDR3s not starting with C, not ending with F or W, or shorter than 7 amino acids were discarded. The MANAFEST web application identified antigen-specific clonotypes by comparing peptide-stimulated wells against reference wells and other culture wells. To be called positive, a clone needed an FDR below 0.05, an odds ratio above 5, and a productive frequency above 0.1% in at least two of three replicate wells. A clonotype counted as cross-reactive if it showed significant expansion both in the SARS-CoV-2 spike wells and in at least one common cold coronavirus spike condition. Using R version 3.6.1, CDR3 homology was evaluated through Levenshtein distances (stringdist) along with unrooted phylogenetic trees (ape). TCRdb applied fastp at Q25 and MiXCR to the public reads, then kept only in-frame beta chains. Each CDR3 protein gets just one entry, which takes the most common genes and DNA from the rows behind it. What appears here as the V and J calls and clone size reflects TCRdb's work, not the paper's. This sample has roughly 25,000 distinct CDR3 sequences in its table, and around 67% of those were observed once. The ten largest clones represent roughly 21% of the sample.

About this clonotype: No cognate antigen has been identified for it. No much larger clonotype is one base removed from it; base qualities were not supplied.

The chain is assembled from TRBV6-5 and TRBJ2-5, with the D gene too uncertain to name. The sample here was CD4+ T cells from blood, cultured in vitro, taken after SARS-CoV-2 vaccination. The receptor's source is a human donor who received a COVID-19 vaccine. The sequenced DNA is TGTGCCAGCAGTTACCAAGACATAGACCAAGAGACCCAGTACTTC. Its protein is CASSYQDIDQETQYF.